This T cell receptor beta chain came from a study of blood T cell repertoires in COVID-19 (dated by TCRdb to the early 2020s). Regarding the research as a whole: Samples from collaborators originated in the United States, Italy and Spain and spanned both the acute and convalescent phases of COVID-19. The material from the prospective study consisted of cDNA or gDNA derived from T cells, B-cell-depleted T cells, or PBMCs. Subjects who had been exposed to COVID-19, were actively infected with it, or had recovered from it provided the deeply sampled blood TCRbeta repertoires that made up the dataset. The repertoires were released in a freely available public database intended as a resource for research on the immune response to SARS-CoV-2. Samples were obtained from the ongoing ImmuneRACE study (first 160 participants) and from 1,200 or so subjects provided by 6 global collaborators. A de-identified subject ID, COVID-19 status, age in years and sex were almost always included in the sample metadata. HLA class I and class II types, where available, came from metadata supplied by the sample provider rather than from assay-based typing.

Each collaborating institution followed its own protocols to collect whole blood in K2EDTA tubes. For TCRbeta analysis, collaborator samples were shipped as frozen whole blood, as isolated PBMCs, or as DNA extracted from either sample type. Paper-wide results and their limitations: How much clinical and demographic metadata was included differed by source and by participant, and the metadata was provided uncurated.

Via the germline V gene, CDR1 is SGHTA and CDR2 FQGNSA. Trimming accounts for 5 bases at V and 2 bases at J, while the number of junction bases matched to no gene is 6. Inclusive of the bounding cysteine and phenylalanine, the CDR3 is 17 residues long. Only the CDR3 portion is preserved as DNA: 51 bases, with reading frame beginning at the first base. TCRbeta CDR3 regions were amplified from genomic DNA by means of the immunoSEQ Assay, a bias-controlled multiplex PCR. The paper's processing steps were these. The number of nucleated cells in each sample was estimated by amplification of reference gene primers within the assay. To quantify the absolute abundance of each unique TCRbeta CDR3 rearrangement, sequence reads were collapsed and filtered. For each sample, productive Simpson clonality was calculated as the square root of Simpson's diversity index over productive rearrangements. As stored in TCRdb, this immuneACCESS dataset retains in-frame rearrangements with V and J assigned. A fraction of the clones does not appear; measured against another copy, unresolved V genes explain less than half of the discrepancy, and the remainder lacks a known reason. The DNA gave D and trimming, while V, J and clone size come from that table. Within this sample are fewer than 110,000 clones, with 80% to 85% of them counted one time only. The ten biggest clones cover roughly 4.3% of the sample.

A word on this clone: This receptor's antigen is unknown. Base quality data are lacking; no much larger clone is found one base away.

This sequence uses TRBV7-2 and TRBJ2-3, with 14 central nucleotides matching TRBD2. Material: peripheral blood. This receptor was identified in a human donor in a cohort sampled during active COVID-19. The CDR3 region reads CASSVQGLAGDTDTQYF. The DNA sequence is TGTGCCAGCAGCGTACAGGGACTAGCGGGGGACACAGATACGCAGTATTTT.